A single sample is the source of the 27 T cell receptor beta chains below, sequenced in a study of shared clonotypes between healthy human individuals. TCRdb's table, derived via immunoSEQ multiplex PCR, lists solely in-frame clones and lacks some. The table records 2 million to 2.5 million clones, around 95% of them present only once. The specimen was naive CD4+ T cells sorted from blood. Subset defined: CD45RA+ positively selected. All receptors derive from a man aged 18-30 years in good health.

This chain connects TRBV30 to TRBJ1-3, with D perhaps TRBD1 (5 bases). The ends were cut back, 5 bases at V and 1 base at J, with 9 bases in the middle. Germline CDR1 and CDR2: GTSNPN and SVGIG (reference sequence). The CDR3 has 13 amino acids. The DNA for the CDR3 is TGTGCCTGGCACAGGTTTTCTGGAAACACCATATATTTT. It encodes CAWHRFSGNTIYF.

In DNA form, the CDR3 reads TGTGCCAGCAGTGAACAGGAGGGGGCGGCTTCACCCCTCCACTTT. It encodes CASSEQEGAASPLHF. The chain has TRBV2 and TRBJ1-6, with TRBD1 identical over 7 bases. The CDR3 has 15 amino acids. Germline values: CDR1 SNHLY, CDR2 FYNNEI. V shed 2 bases, J shed 9 bases, and the junction held 7 bases outside the gene matches.

J is TRBJ2-3 and V is TRBV27; D gene unclear. This CDR3 spans 13 amino acids. V was trimmed by 3 bases and J by 2 bases, leaving 6 bases between them. The germline gives CDR1 MNHEY, CDR2 SMNVEV (reference sequence). The CDR3: CASSFPHTDTQYF. CDR3 DNA: TGTGCCAGCAGTTTCCCTCACACAGATACGCAGTATTTT.

The rearrangement uses TRBV9 and TRBJ2-2, with D perhaps matching TRBD2 (6 bases). Germline V gene lookup returns CDR1 SGDLS and CDR2 YYNGEE. This CDR3 has 16 residues. Between the trimmed V and J ends, which lost 3 bases and 0 bases, there was a span of 12 bases. Here the CDR3 reads CASSARRGTNTGELFF. The CDR3 DNA reads TGTGCCAGCAGCGCGCGCCGCGGGACGAACACCGGGGAGCTGTTTTTT.

The chain couples TRBV28 to TRBJ1-5, with a tentative D call TRBD1 (5 bases). V shed 0 bases and J shed 5 bases, with 8 bases lying between them. Germline CDR1 MDHEN, CDR2 SYDVKM. This CDR3 comprises 14 residues. The CDR3 nucleotides are TGTGCCAGCAGTTTATGGCAGGGCCATCAGCCCCAGCATTTT. Amino acids: CASSLWQGHQPQHF.

The rearrangement links TRBV4-3 to TRBJ2-3; the match to TRBD2 covers 10 bases. In germline, CDR1 is LGHNA, CDR2 YSLEER. The CDR3 contains 16 residues. The trim removed 4 bases at V and 2 bases at J, leaving 6 bases unmatched. The CDR3 reads CASSRTLAGDTDTQYF. Written as DNA, the CDR3 is TGCGCCAGCAGCCGGACCCTAGCGGGAGACACAGATACGCAGTATTTT.

This chain joins TRBV10-3 and TRBJ2-7, with 8 bases that match TRBD1. Unmatched junction bases numbered 16, after V lost 6 bases and J lost 6 bases. The germline gives CDR1 ENHRY, CDR2 SYGVKD. The CDR3 is 16 residues long. This CDR3 is CAISHLDRGEAAEQYF. CDR3 sequence (DNA): TGTGCCATCAGCCACCTAGACAGGGGAGAGGCCGCCGAGCAGTACTTC.

The chain is built from TRBV30 and TRBJ1-1; D is uncertain. The germline V gene has CDR1 GTSNPN and CDR2 SVGIG (reference sequence). The CDR3 runs to 12 residues. V dropped 5 bases and J dropped 2 bases, with 9 bases sitting between them. The CDR3 region is CAWVVGNTEAFF. CDR3 sequence (DNA): TGTGCCTGGGTGGTAGGTAACACTGAAGCTTTCTTT.

The chain has TRBV6-5 and TRBJ2-5; 8 bases are shared with TRBD1. Trimming removed 0 bases from V and 8 bases from J; junction bases left unmatched: 11. In germline, CDR1 is MNHEY, CDR2 SVGAGI. CDR3 length: 16 residues. CDR3 amino acids: CASSYSTPDRGYTQYF. The CDR3 DNA is TGTGCCAGCAGTTACTCGACCCCCGACAGGGGTTATACCCAGTACTTC.

Only one count was recorded for this clone. The V and J genes are TRBV25-1 and TRBJ2-5, with TRBD1 identical over 12 bases. The V segment lost 4 bases and the J segment 4 bases; nucleotides outside the gene matches: 4. Looked up from germline, CDR1 is MGHDK and CDR2 is SYGVNS. The CDR3 runs 15 residues. The CDR3 sequence: CASSARDRGPETQYF. DNA for the CDR3: TGTGCCAGCAGTGCCCGGGACAGGGGGCCAGAGACCCAGTACTTC. Together with reference TRBV25-1 and TRBJ2-5, the CDR3 gives the full variable domain: EADIYQTPRYLVIGTGKKITLECSQTMGHDKMYWYQQDPGMELHLIHYSYGVNSTEKGDLSSESTVSRIRTEHFPLTLESARPSHTSQYLCASSARDRGPETQYFGPGTRLLVL.

The chain combines TRBV5-1 with TRBJ2-3; D gene ambiguous. The germline V gene encodes CDR1 SGHRS and CDR2 YFSETQ. V was clipped by 1 base and J by 3 bases, with 15 bases between them. CDR3 length: 16 amino acids. The CDR3 reads CASSLLRGWLTDTQYF. CDR3 DNA sequence: TGCGCCAGCAGCTTGTTGCGCGGTTGGTTAACAGATACGCAGTATTTT.

Concerning this clone: This same CDR3 is encoded by further DNA sequences in the sample. This chain connects TRBV2 to TRBJ1-5; D gene uncertain. This CDR3 spans 13 amino acids. The germline V and J ends were trimmed by 1 base and 6 bases, with 7 bases remaining between them. Germline lookup yields CDR1 SNHLY and CDR2 FYNNEI. CDR3 DNA sequence: TGTGCCAGCAGTGAAGAAGGAGGTCAGCCCCAGCATTTT. Translated, it gives CASSEEGGQPQHF.

As concerns this clone: This CDR3 is also generated by other DNA sequences in the sample. This chain connects TRBV10-3 to TRBJ1-5; D may be TRBD1 (5 bases). V dropped 3 bases and J dropped 1 base, with 10 bases sitting between them. The germline gives CDR1 ENHRY, CDR2 SYGVKD. The length of the CDR3 is 15 residues. CDR3 region: CAISDRGDSNQPQHF. CDR3 DNA: TGTGCCATCAGTGATAGAGGGGACAGCAATCAGCCCCAGCATTTT.

This chain links TRBV5-1 with TRBJ1-3; D is undetermined. The CDR3 runs to 15 residues. V was trimmed by 3 bases and J by 1 base, leaving 11 bases between them. CDR1 and CDR2 from the germline V gene are SGHRS and YFSETQ. Written as DNA, the CDR3 is TGCGCCAGCAGCTGGGTCGGGCAATCTGGAAACACCATATATTTT. This translates into CASSWVGQSGNTIYF.

The chain uses TRBV5-4 and TRBJ2-3; TRBD1 agrees at 8 bases. Losses at the gene ends were 1 base for V and 4 bases for J; bases not matched to a gene: 8. Germline loops: CDR1 SGHNT, CDR2 YYREEE (reference sequence). This CDR3 spans 16 amino acids. The CDR3 loop is CASSLLDRDSPDTQYF. CDR3 nucleotide sequence: TGTGCCAGCAGCTTGTTGGACAGGGATTCGCCAGATACGCAGTATTTT. Full variable domain (missing parts from reference TRBV5-4 and TRBJ2-3): ETGVTQSPTHLIKTRGQQVTLRCSSQSGHNTVSWYQQALGQGPQFIFQYYREEENGRGNFPPRFSGLQFPNYSSELNVNALELDDSALYLCASSLLDRDSPDTQYFGPGTRLTVL.

This sequence joins TRBV28 and TRBJ1-1; no clear D gene. In germline, CDR1 is MDHEN, CDR2 SYDVKM. V lost 6 bases to trimming and J lost 1 base, with 15 bases between them. The CDR3 runs 15 residues. CDR3 in amino acids: CASRARVLANTEAFF. CDR3 nucleotide sequence: TGTGCCAGCAGGGCCCGGGTTTTGGCGAACACTGAAGCTTTCTTT.

The V gene is TRBV5-6, the J gene TRBJ2-2; 7 bases fit TRBD2. The CDR3 is 15 residues long. J lost 6 bases, V lost 2 bases, and 7 bases had no gene match. From germline, CDR1 is SGHDT and CDR2 YYEEEE. The CDR3 region is CASSFIGTISGELFF. In DNA form, the CDR3 reads TGTGCCAGCAGCTTTATAGGGACTATTTCCGGGGAGCTGTTTTTT. The variable domain in full, with the rest retrieved from reference TRBV5-6 and TRBJ2-2, is DAGVTQSPTHLIKTRGQQVTLRCSPKSGHDTVSWYQQALGQGPQFIFQYYEEEERQRGNFPDRFSGHQFPNYSSELNVNALLLGDSALYLCASSFIGTISGELFFGEGSRLTVL.

The chain carries TRBV10-3 and TRBJ2-7, with TRBD1 matching over 7 bases. J lost 7 bases, V lost 2 bases, and 11 bases had no gene match. CDR1 is ENHRY and CDR2 is SYGVKD in the germline V gene. The CDR3 spans 15 residues. The CDR3 is CAISELPGQSLEQYF. In DNA form, the CDR3 reads TGTGCCATCAGTGAGCTCCCGGGACAGTCACTGGAGCAGTACTTC.

The rearrangement links TRBV11-2 to TRBJ2-5; a weak D match, TRBD2 (6 bases). The CDR3 consists of 17 residues. Trimming pared 5 bases from V and 1 base from J, leaving 20 bases between. Germline V gene sequence: CDR1 SGHAT, CDR2 FQNNGV. CDR3 sequence (DNA): TGTGCCAGCAGCCCCACGGGAGCGACAGACTTCCAAGAGACCCAGTACTTC. Translating it yields CASSPTGATDFQETQYF.

This chain uses TRBV5-1 with TRBJ2-6; 12 bases agree with TRBD2. CDR1 is SGHRS and CDR2 is YFSETQ in the germline V gene. Unmatched junction bases numbered 2, after V lost 4 bases and J lost 0 bases. This CDR3 has 17 residues. The CDR3: CASSPGLAGSGANVLTF. Here the CDR3 DNA reads TGCGCCAGCAGCCCGGGACTAGCGGGCTCTGGGGCCAACGTCCTGACTTTC.

V gene TRBV4-1 combines with J gene TRBJ2-2, with 7 nucleotides matching TRBD1. Germline assignment: CDR1 MGHRA and CDR2 YSYEKL. After removal of 4 bases from V and 2 bases from J, the junction contained 4 bases not matched to a gene. This CDR3 has 15 residues. CDR3: CASSPRDRNTGELFF. For the CDR3, the DNA is TGCGCCAGCAGCCCTCGGGACAGAAACACCGGGGAGCTGTTTTTT.

The chain has TRBV2 and TRBJ1-4; the D is unclear. There are 14 residues in the CDR3. Trimming left V 3 bases short and J 4 bases short, with 9 bases between. Germline assignment: CDR1 SNHLY and CDR2 FYNNEI. The CDR3, as DNA: TGTGCCAGCAGTGAGGGGAGCTTTAATGAAAAACTGTTTTTT. It translates to CASSEGSFNEKLFF. Based on the CDR3 plus reference TRBV2 and TRBJ1-4, the full variable domain is EPEVTQTPSHQVTQMGQEVILRCVPISNHLYFYWYRQILGQKVEFLVSFYNNEISEKSEIFDDQFSVERPDGSNFTLKIRSTKLEDSAMYFCASSEGSFNEKLFFGSGTQLSVL.

The V call is TRBV4-1, the J call TRBJ2-1, with D possibly TRBD2 on 5 matching bases. Looked up from germline, CDR1 is MGHRA and CDR2 is YSYEKL. V was clipped by 4 bases and J by 6 bases, with 10 bases between them. CDR3 length: 13 residues. CDR3 in DNA: TGCGCCAGCAGCCCCCCCGGGGTCAATGAGCAGTTCTTC. It specifies CASSPPGVNEQFF.

The chain links TRBV6-5 to TRBJ1-6, with D possibly TRBD1 on 5 matching bases. Looked up from germline, CDR1 is MNHEY and CDR2 is SVGAGI. The CDR3 spans 15 residues. The germline V and J ends were trimmed by 0 bases and 6 bases, with 9 bases remaining between them. The CDR3 protein is CASSYSAGFNSPLHF. The DNA for the CDR3 is TGTGCCAGCAGTTACTCGGCAGGGTTTAATTCACCCCTCCACTTT.

The chain is built from TRBV4-1 and TRBJ1-5; D perhaps matches TRBD1 (5 bases). With 0 bases removed from V and 7 bases from J, the gap between germline ends came to 7 bases. Germline values: CDR1 MGHRA, CDR2 YSYEKL. The CDR3 is made up of 13 amino acids. CDR3 DNA sequence: TGCGCCAGCAGCCAAGAGGGGCGGCAGCCCCAGCATTTT. It encodes CASSQEGRQPQHF.

The chain links TRBV4-1 to TRBJ2-7, with TRBD2 matching over 11 bases. CDR3 length: 16 residues. Germline V CDR1 and CDR2: MGHRA, YSYEKL. With 3 bases clipped from V and 2 bases from J, the junction kept 6 bases outside the gene matches. The CDR3 DNA follows: TGCGCCAGCAGCCATCCCGGGACTAGCGGCACCTACGAGCAGTACTTC. As protein: CASSHPGTSGTYEQYF.

The chain recombines TRBV29-1 with TRBJ1-4; D is unclear. Germline CDR1 is SQVTM and CDR2 is ANQGSEA. The CDR3 has 13 residues. Trimming took 7 bases from V and 5 from J, leaving 14 bases between them. As DNA, the CDR3 is TGCAGCGCCGGTGCCGGCCTGAATGAAAAACTGTTTTTT. Residues: CSAGAGLNEKLFF.